This T cell receptor (beta chain) was found in a study of blood T cell repertoires in COVID-19. Study-wide context: COVID-19 samples, acute and convalescent, were from the United States, Italy and Spain. PBMCs, B-cell-depleted T cells, or T cells provided the cDNA or gDNA that made up the material.

Original processing notes: Using reference gene primer amplification, nucleated cell counts were estimated. Generated by immunoSEQ multiplex PCR, the TCRdb table keeps only in-frame clones and is missing some. V, J and clone size are those of that table, while D and trimming were read from the DNA. This table holds approximately 150,000 clones, about 86% found once. The V end lost 10 bases, the J end lost 1 base, and 10 bases lay between the germline ends. The CDR3 loop spans 12 amino acids. CDR1 and CDR2 (germline): MRHNA, SNTAGT. This clone has a single count. The sample consisted of peripheral blood. This TCR was sampled from an older woman with acute or convalescent COVID-19. The V gene is TRBV6-4, the J gene TRBJ1-1, with D possibly TRBD1 on 6 matching bases. The CDR3 protein is CAIVDRNTEAFF. As DNA, the CDR3 is TGTGCCATTGTGGACAGGAACACTGAAGCTTTCTTT.